The 5 T cell receptor beta chains below all came from one sample that was sequenced in a study of shared clonotypes between healthy human individuals. Using immunoSEQ multiplex PCR, the repertoire was profiled, and TCRdb retains in-frame clones only, with some absent. The table records 2,100,000 or so clones, approximately 94% of them present only once. The specimen sequenced was naive CD4+ T cells sorted from blood. Indicated subset: CD45RA+ positively selected. Source of these receptors: a man between 18 and 35 years old in good health.

Note on this clone: The same CDR3 arises from other DNA sequences in this sample as well. For the CDR3, the DNA is TGTGCCAGCAGCTTTCGAACAGGGGGCACCGGGGAGCTGTTTTTT. This translates into CASSFRTGGTGELFF. The chain is built from TRBV5-6 and TRBJ2-2, with TRBD1 identical over 8 bases. Germline CDR1 reads SGHDT; CDR2 reads YYEEEE. Losses at the gene ends were 2 bases for V and 4 bases for J; bases not matched to a gene: 4. CDR3 length: 15 residues.

CDR3 sequence: CASSPFSGYSTDTQYF. In DNA, the CDR3 is TGTGCCAGCAGCCCCTTTAGCGGTTATAGCACAGATACGCAGTATTTT. This chain joins TRBV9 and TRBJ2-3; possible D gene TRBD2, 6 bases. Germline CDR1 SGDLS, CDR2 YYNGEE. Trimming removed 4 bases from V and 0 bases from J, with 15 bases in between. The length of the CDR3 is 16 residues. Combining the CDR3 with reference TRBV9 and TRBJ2-3 gives the whole variable domain DSGVTQTPKHLITATGQRVTLRCSPRSGDLSVYWYQQSLDQGLQFLIQYYNGEERAKGNILERFSAQQFPDLHSELNLSSLELGDSALYFCASSPFSGYSTDTQYFGPGTRLTVL.

The rearrangement joins TRBV6-5 to TRBJ1-2, with 9 bases that match TRBD1. Germline V lookup: CDR1 MNHEY, CDR2 SVGAGI. The CDR3 contains 15 residues. With V trimmed by 8 bases and J by 6 bases, 13 bases remained unmatched. The CDR3 sequence: CASGLEAGTGNGYTF. For the CDR3, the DNA is TGTGCCAGCGGATTGGAGGCCGGGACAGGGAATGGCTACACCTTC.

The genes are TRBV9 and TRBJ2-7; 13 nucleotides match TRBD2. Germline CDR1 SGDLS, CDR2 YYNGEE. The V segment lost 4 bases and the J segment 5 bases; nucleotides outside the gene matches: 6. The CDR3 extends over 15 amino acids. The CDR3 nucleotides read TGTGCCAGCAGCCCGACTAGCGGGGGGTTCAACGAGCAGTACTTC. Residues: CASSPTSGGFNEQYF.

The J gene is TRBJ1-5, the V gene TRBV5-1; unclear D gene. CDR1 is SGHRS, CDR2 YFSETQ, per germline. Trimming left V 4 bases short and J 3 bases short, with 8 bases between. The CDR3 contains 13 residues. CDR3: CASSLGHNQPQHF. In DNA form, the CDR3 reads TGCGCCAGCAGCCTCGGCCACAATCAGCCCCAGCATTTT. Variable domain in full (rest from reference TRBV5-1 and TRBJ1-5): KAGVTQTPRYLIKTRGQQVTLSCSPISGHRSVSWYQQTPGQGLQFLFEYFSETQRNKGNFPGRFSGRQFSNSRSEMNVSTLELGDSALYLCASSLGHNQPQHFGDGTRLSIL.